A single T cell receptor (beta chain) is shown here with its context. The antigen is not known. The data were taken from a study of regulatory dendritic cells for organ transplantation. Study conclusions and caveats: Regulatory dendritic cells appeared to expand memory CD8+ clones less than mature ones. Memory CD8+ T cells were the most oligoclonal; naive cells were highly diverse. Between individuals, the alloreactive memory CD8+ T cell pool differed considerably.

Trimming cost V 7 bases and J 6 bases, with 7 bases left between them. The CDR3 extends over 11 amino acids. Looked up from germline, CDR1 is MNHEY and CDR2 is SVGAGI. CD4+ or CD8+ T cells were sorted as naive CD45RA+ or memory CD45RO+. Some clones are missing from TCRdb's copy, which holds only in-frame ones; the method was immunoSEQ multiplex PCR. The sample includes under 35,000 clones, 82% of them seen just once. Sequenced: naive CD8+ T cells from blood. The subset was: CD45RA+ naive T cells. V usage is TRBV6-5 and J usage is TRBJ2-1; D not certain. The clonotype originates from a human donor in good health. The CDR3 coding sequence is TGTGCCAGCAAATTGAGCAATGAGCAGTTCTTC. Translation: CASKLSNEQFF.